This T cell receptor beta chain was documented in a study of regulatory T cells in long-lasting Graves disease. About the study: Persistent Graves' disease meant over 5 years of antithyroid drugs with positive TSH receptor antibodies. The study, taken as a whole, reports: Public clonotype sharing was higher in persistent than newly diagnosed patients.

As for time point: persistent/refractory GD, antithyroid drugs over 5 years with positive TRAb. From PBMCs, RNA was extracted and then used to make the TCR library. This clonotype was recorded many times. Its antigen is not known. Building the TCR beta libraries relied on iRepertoire HTBI primers, and CDR3 regions underwent Arm-PCR. Using its own MiXCR run on the multiplex PCR reads, TCRdb lists one record per CDR3 protein. The data hold approximately 690,000 distinct CDR3 sequences, with about 32% observed a single time. The receptor was derived from a female donor with Graves disease. The specimen was peripheral blood mononuclear cells (PBMCs), collected when the disease was refractory, from a patient treated with antithyroid drugs.

The CDR3 loop reads CASSVSQGNYGYTF. Written as DNA, the CDR3 is TGTGCCAGCAGCGTCTCACAGGGAAACTATGGCTACACCTTC. This chain uses TRBV9 with TRBJ1-2; D perhaps matches TRBD1 (6 bases). The CDR3 has 14 residues. With 2 bases removed from V and 2 bases from J, the gap between germline ends came to 10 bases. Germline V gene sequence: CDR1 SGDLS, CDR2 YYNGEE.